These 2 T cell receptor beta chains came from one sample sequenced in a study of shared clonotypes between healthy human individuals. The assay was immunoSEQ multiplex PCR, and TCRdb's table has in-frame clones only and misses some. The sample has nearly 500,000 clones, 70% to 80% seen once. The sample taken for sequencing was PBMCs. The receptors originated from a woman aged 40 to 50 in good health. Some clones in this sample may be carry-over from other donors' samples.

This chain uses TRBV6-6 with TRBJ2-7, with 9 bases that match TRBD1. The CDR3 is 14 residues long. CDR1 MNHNY and CDR2 SVGAGI come from the germline V gene (reference sequence). The trim removed 5 bases at V and 6 bases at J, leaving 8 bases unmatched. The CDR3 here is CASSKGQGGGEQYF. The CDR3 DNA follows: TGTGCCAGCAGTAAGGGACAGGGAGGAGGCGAGCAGTACTTC.

The J gene is TRBJ2-6, the V gene TRBV29-1; 9 nucleotides agree with TRBD1. CDR3 length: 18 residues. Trimming at V came to 2 bases and at J to 0 bases, leaving 8 bases not matched to a gene. The germline gives CDR1 SQVTM, CDR2 ANQGSEA. CDR3 DNA: TGCAGCGTTGAATTTTTGGGACAGGGAGGCTCTGGGGCCAACGTCCTGACTTTC. Amino acid sequence: CSVEFLGQGGSGANVLTF.